This TCR beta chain was sequenced for a study of cytomegalovirus exposure and HLA in healthy donors. Looking at the study overall: In a later analysis, the roughly 110 validation repertoires were reported to have used the same platform as the 600 to 700 first-cohort repertoires.

Findings and limits, study-wide: Reportedly, diagnosis of cytomegalovirus status by the classifier showed high specificity and sensitivity. Three chains linked to CMV were shown in vitro to be specific for CMV antigens. The tendency of first-cohort TCR clusters to co-occur in the 120 validation repertoires was the finding of a later analysis.

In regard to this clone: The antigen is not known.

Repertoires were generated with immunoSEQ multiplex PCR, while TCRdb's copy carries only in-frame clones and drops some. The sample consists of hundreds of thousands of clones, 75% to 90% of them appearing once. V shed 4 bases and J shed 3 bases, with 12 bases lying between them. Germline CDR1 reads SNHLY; CDR2 reads FYNNEI. CDR3 length: 14 amino acids. The chain links TRBV2 to TRBJ1-1, with a tentative D call TRBD1 (5 bases). This receptor was obtained from a woman between 18 and 30 years old in good health and CMV-seronegative. Material: PBMCs. CDR3 nucleotide sequence: TGTGCCAGCAGTGGGGGGGGTCGGTACACTGAAGCTTTCTTT. It is translated as CASSGGGRYTEAFF.